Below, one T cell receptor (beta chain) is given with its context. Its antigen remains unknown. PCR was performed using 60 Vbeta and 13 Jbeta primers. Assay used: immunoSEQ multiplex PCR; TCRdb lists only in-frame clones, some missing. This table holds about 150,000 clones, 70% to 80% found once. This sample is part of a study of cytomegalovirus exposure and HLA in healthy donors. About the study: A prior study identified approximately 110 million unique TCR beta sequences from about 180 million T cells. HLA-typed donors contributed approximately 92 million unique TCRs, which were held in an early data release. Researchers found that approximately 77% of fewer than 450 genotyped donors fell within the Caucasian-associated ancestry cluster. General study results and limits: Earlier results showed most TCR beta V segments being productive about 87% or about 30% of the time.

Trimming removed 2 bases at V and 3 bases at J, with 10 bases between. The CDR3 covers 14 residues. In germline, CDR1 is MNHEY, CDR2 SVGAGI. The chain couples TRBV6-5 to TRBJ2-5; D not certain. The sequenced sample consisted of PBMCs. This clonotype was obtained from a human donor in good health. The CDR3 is CASSYVSNKETQYF. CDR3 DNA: TGTGCCAGCAGTTACGTTTCAAACAAAGAGACCCAGTACTTC.